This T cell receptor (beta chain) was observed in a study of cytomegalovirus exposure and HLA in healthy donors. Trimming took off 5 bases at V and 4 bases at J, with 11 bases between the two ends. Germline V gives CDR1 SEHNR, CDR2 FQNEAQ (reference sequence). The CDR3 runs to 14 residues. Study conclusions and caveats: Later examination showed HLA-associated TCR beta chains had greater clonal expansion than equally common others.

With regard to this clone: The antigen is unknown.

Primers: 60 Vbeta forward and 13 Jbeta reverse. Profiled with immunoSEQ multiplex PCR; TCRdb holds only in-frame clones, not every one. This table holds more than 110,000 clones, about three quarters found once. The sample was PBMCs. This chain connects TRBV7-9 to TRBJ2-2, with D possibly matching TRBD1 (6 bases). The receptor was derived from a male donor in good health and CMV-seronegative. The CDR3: CASSPETGTGELFF. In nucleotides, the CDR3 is TGTGCCAGCAGCCCCGAGACAGGCACCGGGGAGCTGTTTTTT.